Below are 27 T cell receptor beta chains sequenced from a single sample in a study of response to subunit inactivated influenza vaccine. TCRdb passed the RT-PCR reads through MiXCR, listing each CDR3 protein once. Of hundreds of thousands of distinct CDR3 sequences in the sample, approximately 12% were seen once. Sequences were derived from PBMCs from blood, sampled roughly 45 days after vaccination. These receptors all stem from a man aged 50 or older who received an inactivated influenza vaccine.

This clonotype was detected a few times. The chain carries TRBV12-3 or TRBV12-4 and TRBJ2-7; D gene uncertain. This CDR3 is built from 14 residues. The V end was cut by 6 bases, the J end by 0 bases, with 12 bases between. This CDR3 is CASRRALFSYEQYF. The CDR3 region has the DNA TGTGCCAGCAGACGAGCATTGTTCTCCTACGAGCAGTACTTC.

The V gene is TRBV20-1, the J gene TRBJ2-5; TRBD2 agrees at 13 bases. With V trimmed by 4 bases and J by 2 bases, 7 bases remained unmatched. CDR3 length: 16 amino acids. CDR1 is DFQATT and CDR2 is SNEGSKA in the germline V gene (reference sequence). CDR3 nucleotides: TGCAGTGCTACCCGGACTAGCGGGAGCGTACAAGAGACCCAGTACTTC. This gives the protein CSATRTSGSVQETQYF.

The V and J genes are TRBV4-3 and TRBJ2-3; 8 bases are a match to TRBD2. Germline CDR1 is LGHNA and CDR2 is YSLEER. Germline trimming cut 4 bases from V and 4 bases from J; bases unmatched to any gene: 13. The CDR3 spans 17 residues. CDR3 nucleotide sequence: TGCGCCAGCAGCCTTACCCGGACTAGCCGAGACGCAGATACGCAGTATTTT. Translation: CASSLTRTSRDADTQYF.

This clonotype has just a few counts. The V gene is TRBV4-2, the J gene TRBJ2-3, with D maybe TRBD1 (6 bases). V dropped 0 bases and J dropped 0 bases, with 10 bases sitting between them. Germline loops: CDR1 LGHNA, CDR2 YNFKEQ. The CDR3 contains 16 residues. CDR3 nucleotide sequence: TGTGCCAGCAGCCAAGATGTTAGGGGGAGCACAGATACGCAGTATTTT. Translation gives CASSQDVRGSTDTQYF.

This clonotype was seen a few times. The CDR3 DNA sequence: TGTGCCAGCAGCCAAATCGGGACAGGCTTTTGGCAGTACTTC. Its translation is CASSQIGTGFWQYF. The rearrangement uses TRBV14 and TRBJ2-5; 8 positions match TRBD1. The V and J ends lost 2 bases and 11 bases, in that order; junction bases with no gene match: 10. This CDR3 has 14 amino acids. The V gene's germline CDR1 is SGHDN and CDR2 FVKESK. Full variable domain (rest looked up from reference TRBV14 and TRBJ2-5): EAGVTQFPSHSVIEKGQTVTLRCDPISGHDNLYWYRRVMGKEIKFLLHFVKESKQDESGMPNNRFLAERTGGTYSTLKVQPAELEDSGVYFCASSQIGTGFWQYFGPGTRLLVL.

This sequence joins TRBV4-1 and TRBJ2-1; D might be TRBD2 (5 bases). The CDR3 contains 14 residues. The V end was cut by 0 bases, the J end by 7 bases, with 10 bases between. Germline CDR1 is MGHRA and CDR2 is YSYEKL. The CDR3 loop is CASSQDRTGNEQFF. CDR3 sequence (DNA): TGCGCCAGCAGCCAAGATAGAACGGGAAATGAGCAGTTCTTC.

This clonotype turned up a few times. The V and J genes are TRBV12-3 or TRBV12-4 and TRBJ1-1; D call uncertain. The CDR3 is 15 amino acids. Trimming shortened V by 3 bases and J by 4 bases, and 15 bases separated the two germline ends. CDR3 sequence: CASSLPMGLSTEAFF. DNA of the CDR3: TGTGCCAGCAGTTTGCCAATGGGGTTGAGCACTGAAGCTTTCTTT.

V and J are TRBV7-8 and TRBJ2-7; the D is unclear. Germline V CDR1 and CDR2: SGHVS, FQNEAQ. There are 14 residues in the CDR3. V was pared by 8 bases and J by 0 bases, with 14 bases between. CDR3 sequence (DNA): TGTGCCAGCTCTCCCGGTCACCACTCCTACGAGCAGTACTTC. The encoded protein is CASSPGHHSYEQYF.

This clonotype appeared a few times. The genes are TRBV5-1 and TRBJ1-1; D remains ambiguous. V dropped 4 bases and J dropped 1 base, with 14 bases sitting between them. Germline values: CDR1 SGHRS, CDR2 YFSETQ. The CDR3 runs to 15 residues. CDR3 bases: TGCGCCAGCAGCCGCCTTTCCGGTGGGAACACTGAAGCTTTCTTT. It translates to CASSRLSGGNTEAFF.

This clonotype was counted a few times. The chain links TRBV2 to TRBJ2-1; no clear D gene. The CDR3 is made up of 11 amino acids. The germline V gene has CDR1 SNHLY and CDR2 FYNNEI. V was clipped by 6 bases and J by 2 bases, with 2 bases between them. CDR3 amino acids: CASRAYNEQFF. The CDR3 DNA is TGTGCCAGCAGGGCCTACAATGAGCAGTTCTTC.

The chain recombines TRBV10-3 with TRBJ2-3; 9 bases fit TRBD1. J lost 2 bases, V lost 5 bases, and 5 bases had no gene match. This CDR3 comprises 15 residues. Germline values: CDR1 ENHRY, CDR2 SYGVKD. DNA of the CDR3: TGTGCCATCAGTAGACAGGGGGTAGACACAGATACGCAGTATTTT. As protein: CAISRQGVDTDTQYF.

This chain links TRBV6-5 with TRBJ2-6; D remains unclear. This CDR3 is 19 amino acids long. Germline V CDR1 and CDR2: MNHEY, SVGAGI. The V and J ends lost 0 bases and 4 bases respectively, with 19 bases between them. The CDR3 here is CASSYSAQLPWSGANVLTF. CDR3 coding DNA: TGTGCCAGCAGTTACTCGGCGCAGTTGCCTTGGTCCGGGGCCAACGTCCTGACTTTC.

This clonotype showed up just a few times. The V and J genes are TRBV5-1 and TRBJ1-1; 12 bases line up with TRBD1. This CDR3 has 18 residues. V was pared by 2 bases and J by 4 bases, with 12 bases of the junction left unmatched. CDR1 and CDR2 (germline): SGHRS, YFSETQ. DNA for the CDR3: TGCGCCAGCAGCTTAGAAGTCCCGGGACAGGGGGCGGGCACTGAAGCTTTCTTT. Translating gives CASSLEVPGQGAGTEAFF. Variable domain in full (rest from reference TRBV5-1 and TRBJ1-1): KAGVTQTPRYLIKTRGQQVTLSCSPISGHRSVSWYQQTPGQGLQFLFEYFSETQRNKGNFPGRFSGRQFSNSRSEMNVSTLELGDSALYLCASSLEVPGQGAGTEAFFGQGTRLTVV.

The CDR3 DNA is TGCAGTGCTATCCGAACCACTAGCGGGAGAACAGATACGCAGTATTTT. This sequence encodes CSAIRTTSGRTDTQYF. The V gene is TRBV20-1, the J gene TRBJ2-3; 11 bases are a match to TRBD2. V shed 4 bases, J shed 3 bases, and the junction held 9 bases outside the gene matches. The CDR3 runs 16 residues. Looked up from germline, CDR1 is DFQATT and CDR2 is SNEGSKA (reference sequence).

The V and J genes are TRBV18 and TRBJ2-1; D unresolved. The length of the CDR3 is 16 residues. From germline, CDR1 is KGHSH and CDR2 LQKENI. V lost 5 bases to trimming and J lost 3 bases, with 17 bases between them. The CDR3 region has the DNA TGTGCCAGCTCAACCAACGTCCTCAGTATCTACAATGAGCAGTTCTTC. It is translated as CASSTNVLSIYNEQFF.

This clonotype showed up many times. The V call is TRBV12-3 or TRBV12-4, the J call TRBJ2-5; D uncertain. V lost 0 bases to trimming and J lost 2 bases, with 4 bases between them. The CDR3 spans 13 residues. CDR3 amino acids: CASSLAQQETQYF. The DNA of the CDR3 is TGTGCCAGCAGTTTAGCCCAGCAAGAGACCCAGTACTTC.

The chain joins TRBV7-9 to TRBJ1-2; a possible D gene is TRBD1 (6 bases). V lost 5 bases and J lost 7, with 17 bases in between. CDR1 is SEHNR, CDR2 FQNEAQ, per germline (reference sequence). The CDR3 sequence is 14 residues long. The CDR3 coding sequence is TGTGCCAGCAGCCCATGGGGGGGCGATTTTGGCTACACCTTC. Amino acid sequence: CASSPWGGDFGYTF.

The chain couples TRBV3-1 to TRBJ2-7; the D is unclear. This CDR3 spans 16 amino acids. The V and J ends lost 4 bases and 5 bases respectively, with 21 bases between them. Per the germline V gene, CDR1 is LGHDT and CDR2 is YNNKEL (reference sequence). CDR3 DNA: TGTGCCAGCAGCCCCAAGATCCTATCCTCATGGGACGAGCAGTACTTC. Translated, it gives CASSPKILSSWDEQYF.

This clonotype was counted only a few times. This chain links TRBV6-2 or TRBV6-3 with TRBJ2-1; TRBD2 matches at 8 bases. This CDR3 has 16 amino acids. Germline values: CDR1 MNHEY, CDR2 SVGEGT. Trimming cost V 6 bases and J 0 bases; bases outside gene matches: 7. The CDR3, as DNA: TGTGCCAGCAGATTAGCGGGGATTAACTCCTACAATGAGCAGTTCTTC. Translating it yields CASRLAGINSYNEQFF.

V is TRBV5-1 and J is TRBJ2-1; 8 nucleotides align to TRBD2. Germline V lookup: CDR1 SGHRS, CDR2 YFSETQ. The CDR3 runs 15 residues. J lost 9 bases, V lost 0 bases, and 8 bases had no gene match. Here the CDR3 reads CASSLEPGGPPEQFF. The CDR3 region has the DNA TGCGCCAGCAGCTTGGAACCGGGAGGGCCCCCTGAGCAGTTCTTC.

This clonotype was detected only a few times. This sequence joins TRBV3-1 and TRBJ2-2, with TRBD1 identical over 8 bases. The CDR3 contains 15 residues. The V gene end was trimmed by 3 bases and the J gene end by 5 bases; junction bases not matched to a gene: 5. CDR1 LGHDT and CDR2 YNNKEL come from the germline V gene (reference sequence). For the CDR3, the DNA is TGTGCCAGCAGCCAGACAGGGGTGAGGACCGGGGAGCTGTTTTTT. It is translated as CASSQTGVRTGELFF.

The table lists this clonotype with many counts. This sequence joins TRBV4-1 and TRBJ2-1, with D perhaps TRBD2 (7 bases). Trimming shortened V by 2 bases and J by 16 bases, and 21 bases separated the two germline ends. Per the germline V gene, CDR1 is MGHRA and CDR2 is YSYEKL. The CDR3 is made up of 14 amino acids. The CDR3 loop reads CASSQWGGGPRFFF. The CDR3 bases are TGCGCCAGCAGCCAATGGGGGGGGGGCCCAAGGTTTTTCTTC.

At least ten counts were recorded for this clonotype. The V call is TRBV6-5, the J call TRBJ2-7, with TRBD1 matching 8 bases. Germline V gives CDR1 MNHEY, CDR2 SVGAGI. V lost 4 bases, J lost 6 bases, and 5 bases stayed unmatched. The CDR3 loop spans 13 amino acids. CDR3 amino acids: CASSFDRGSEQYF. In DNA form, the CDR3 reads TGTGCCAGCAGTTTCGACAGGGGCTCCGAGCAGTACTTC.

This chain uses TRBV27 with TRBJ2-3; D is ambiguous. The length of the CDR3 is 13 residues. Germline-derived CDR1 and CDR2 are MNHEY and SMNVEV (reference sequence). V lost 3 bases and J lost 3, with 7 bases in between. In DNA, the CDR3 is TGTGCCAGCAGTTTTATCGTGACAGATACGCAGTATTTT. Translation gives CASSFIVTDTQYF.

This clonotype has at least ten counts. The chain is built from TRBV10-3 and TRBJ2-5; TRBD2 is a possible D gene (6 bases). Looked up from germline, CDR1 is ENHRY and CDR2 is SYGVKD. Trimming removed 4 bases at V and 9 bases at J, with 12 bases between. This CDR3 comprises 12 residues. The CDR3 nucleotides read TGTGCCATCAGTGTTCCGTCGGGGGCCCAGTACTTC. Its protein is CAISVPSGAQYF.

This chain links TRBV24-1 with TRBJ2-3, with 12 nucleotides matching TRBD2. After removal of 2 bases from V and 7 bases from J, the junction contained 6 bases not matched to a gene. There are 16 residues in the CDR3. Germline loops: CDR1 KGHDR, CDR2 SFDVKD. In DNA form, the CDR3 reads TGTGCCACCAGTGATTCACTAGCGGGAGGTCTACATACGCAGTATTTT. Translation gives CATSDSLAGGLHTQYF.

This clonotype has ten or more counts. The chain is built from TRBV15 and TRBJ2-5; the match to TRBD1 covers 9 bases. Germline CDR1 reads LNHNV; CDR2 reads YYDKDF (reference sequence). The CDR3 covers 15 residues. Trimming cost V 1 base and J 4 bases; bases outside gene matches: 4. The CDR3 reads CATSRVDRGRETQYF. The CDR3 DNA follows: TGTGCCACCAGCAGAGTCGACAGGGGGAGAGAGACCCAGTACTTC.